This record looks at one T cell receptor (beta chain) sequence and its context. These data come from a study of control samples from healthy donors and cancer patients. The protocol was immunoSEQ multiplex PCR, while the TCRdb copy is restricted to in-frame clones and leaves out a portion. The table lists roughly 150,000 clones, approximately 88% of them singletons, with around 4.6% in the top ten. Germline CDR1 reads SGHDT; CDR2 reads YYEEEE. The CDR3 runs to 15 residues. The junction had 2 bases not matched to a gene; V was cut back by 2 bases and J by 0 bases. This receptor was taken from a man aged 30 to 45 in good health. The gene calls are TRBV5-6 and TRBJ2-3, with 8 bases identical to TRBD2. The specimen was blood. The chain's CDR3 is CASSFSGASTDTQYF. The CDR3 coding sequence is TGTGCCAGCAGCTTTAGCGGGGCTAGCACAGATACGCAGTATTTT.